One and the same sample provided the 7 T cell receptor beta chains below, sequenced in a study of HIV-infected patients and healthy controls. MiXCR was run by TCRdb on the 5' RACE reads, yielding one entry per CDR3 protein. The profile covers around 20,000 distinct CDR3 sequences, with approximately 18% appearing a single time and around 34% taken by the ten largest. The sequencing sample was made of CD8+ T cells from blood. The source is a human donor in good health.

This clonotype was seen only a few times. The chain couples TRBV13 to TRBJ2-6; D is perhaps TRBD1 (6 bases). The V end was cut by 5 bases, the J end by 5 bases, with 22 bases between. There are 18 residues in the CDR3. The germline CDR1 and CDR2 sequences are PRHDT and FYEKMQ (reference sequence). The DNA of the CDR3 is TGTGCCAGCAGCCAAATTCGGGACACCTCGGTCTGGGCCAACGTCCTGACTTTC. Translated: CASSQIRDTSVWANVLTF.

This chain uses TRBV29-1 with TRBJ1-1, with TRBD1 matching 7 bases. Germline CDR1 is SQVTM and CDR2 is ANQGSEA. The CDR3 contains 16 residues. The trim removed 0 bases at V and 7 bases at J, leaving 14 bases unmatched. In DNA form, the CDR3 reads TGCAGCGTTGAAGATGAGGGGCAGGGGGGGTACTATGAAGCTTTCTTT. It codes for CSVEDEGQGGYYEAFF.

This clonotype has more than one count but fewer than ten. V usage is TRBV6-2 or TRBV6-3 and J usage is TRBJ1-5; 8 nucleotides align to TRBD1. CDR1 and CDR2 (germline): MNHEY, SVGEGT. The J segment lost 7 bases and the V segment lost 5 bases, leaving 10 bases of the junction unmatched. The CDR3 extends over 15 amino acids. CDR3 in amino acids: CASSGRTGPGQPQHF. The CDR3 nucleotides are TGTGCCAGCAGTGGTCGGACAGGGCCGGGGCAGCCCCAGCATTTT.

This clonotype was seen repeatedly, ten times or more. The chain has TRBV5-1 and TRBJ2-1; 7 bases agree with TRBD1. The CDR3 consists of 13 residues. Germline loops: CDR1 SGHRS, CDR2 YFSETQ. V lost 4 bases, J lost 5 bases, and 3 bases stayed unmatched. CDR3 in amino acids: CASSKGTDNEQFF. In nucleotides, the CDR3 is TGCGCCAGCAGCAAAGGGACAGACAATGAGCAGTTCTTC.

This sequence joins TRBV12-3 or TRBV12-4 and TRBJ1-1; the match to TRBD1 covers 7 bases. CDR3 length equals 13 residues. The V and J ends lost 8 bases and 3 bases, in that order; junction bases with no gene match: 6. This chain's CDR3 is CASGGQRDTEAFF. The DNA for the CDR3 is TGTGCCAGCGGGGGACAGAGGGACACTGAAGCTTTCTTT.

The CDR3 region is CASSAGLAGGEQYF. For the CDR3, the DNA is TGTGCCAGCAGCGCGGGACTAGCGGGAGGCGAGCAGTACTTC. The chain joins TRBV6-2 or TRBV6-3 to TRBJ2-7, with TRBD2 identical over 15 bases. V trimming: 6 bases; J trimming: 6 bases; junction bases outside the gene matches: 3. CDR1 and CDR2 from the germline V gene are MNHEY and SVGEGT. CDR3 length equals 14 residues.

This clonotype showed up many times. This sequence joins TRBV29-1 and TRBJ1-2; the match to TRBD1 covers 7 bases. The CDR3 loop spans 17 amino acids. Losses at the gene ends were 2 bases for V and 2 bases for J; bases not matched to a gene: 14. Germline CDR1 SQVTM, CDR2 ANQGSEA. The CDR3 sequence is CSVEPTGTDWANYGYTF. The CDR3 region has the DNA TGCAGCGTTGAACCGACCGGGACAGACTGGGCCAACTATGGCTACACCTTC.